This T cell receptor (beta chain) was documented in a study of HIV-infected patients and healthy controls. The CDR3 runs 14 residues. With 5 bases removed from V and 6 bases from J, the gap between germline ends came to 13 bases. CDR1 is SNHLY, CDR2 FYNNEI, per germline. Alpha and beta constant-region primers primed reverse transcription of approximately 0.55 ug RNA. Separate chain-specific third strand synthesis with multiplexing indices produced the alpha and beta libraries. Via MiXCR, TCRdb re-called the 5' RACE reads, giving one row per CDR3 protein. The table has fewer than 20,000 distinct CDR3 sequences, 9.5% to 15% seen once. The sample holds a few counts of this clonotype. All unsorted peripheral T cells were captured because whole blood was used without fractionation.

This TCR was sampled from an adult in good health. Sequences were obtained from blood. The chain couples TRBV2 to TRBJ2-2; tentatively, D is TRBD1 (6 bases). The CDR3 spells CASSLGTRAGELFF. The CDR3 coding sequence is TGTGCCAGCAGTTTGGGGACAAGGGCCGGGGAGCTGTTTTTT.